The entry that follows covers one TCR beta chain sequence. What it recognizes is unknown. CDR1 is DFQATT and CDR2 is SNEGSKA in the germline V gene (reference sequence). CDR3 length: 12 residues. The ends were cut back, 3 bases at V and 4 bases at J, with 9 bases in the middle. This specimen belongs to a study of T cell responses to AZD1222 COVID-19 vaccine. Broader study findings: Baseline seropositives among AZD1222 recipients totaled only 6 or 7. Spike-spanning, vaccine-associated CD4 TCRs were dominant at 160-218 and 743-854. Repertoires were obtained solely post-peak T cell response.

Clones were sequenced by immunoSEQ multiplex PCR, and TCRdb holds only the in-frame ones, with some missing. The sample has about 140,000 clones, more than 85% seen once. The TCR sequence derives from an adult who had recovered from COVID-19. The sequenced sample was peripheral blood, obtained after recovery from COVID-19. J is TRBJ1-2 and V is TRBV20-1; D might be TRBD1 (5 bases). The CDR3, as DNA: TGCAGTGCTAGTACACAGGTCTATGGCTACACCTTC. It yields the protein CSASTQVYGYTF.